The 4 T cell receptor beta chains below all came from one sample that was sequenced in a study of naive and memory T cell subsets. Their specific antigens are unknown. Whole-study results and caveats: A few larger clonotypes appeared in naive repertoires, especially CD8, possibly memory cells re-expressing CD45RA.

An equimolar mix of two oligonucleotides served as the beta constant-region primer for TRBC1 and TRBC2. Nested alpha and beta constant-region primers with the SP2 primer drove four PCR rounds on ligated cDNA. MiXCR, run by TCRdb on the UMI-ligation and nested PCR reads, gives a single entry per CDR3 protein. The data hold roughly 140,000 distinct CDR3 sequences, with 15% to 20% observed a single time. The source material was naive CD8+ T cells from blood. These receptors came from a human donor in good health.

This clonotype appeared a few times. This chain uses TRBV29-1 with TRBJ2-5; D perhaps matches TRBD2 (6 bases). V was cut by 5 bases and J by 5 bases, with 21 bases left in between. CDR3 length: 15 residues. Germline assignment: CDR1 SQVTM and CDR2 ANQGSEA. This CDR3 is CSVNSGGVSWETQYF. The CDR3 DNA reads as TGCAGCGTTAACTCAGGAGGGGTATCTTGGGAGACCCAGTACTTC.

DNA of the CDR3: TGTGCCACGGGCAGGGTTAATGAAAAACTGTTTTTT. Translated, it gives CATGRVNEKLFF. The chain has TRBV12-3 or TRBV12-4 and TRBJ1-4, with TRBD1 as a possible D gene (5 bases). The CDR3 consists of 12 residues. V lost 10 bases to trimming and J lost 4 bases, with 10 bases between them.

This rearrangement joins TRBV28 to TRBJ2-1, with D tentatively TRBD2 (5 bases). V was trimmed by 5 bases and J by 8 bases, leaving 7 bases between them. The CDR3 has 11 residues. CDR1 and CDR2 from the germline V gene are MDHEN and SYDVKM. The CDR3 bases are TGTGCCAGCAGTCCGGAGGATGAGCAGTTCTTC. Translating gives CASSPEDEQFF.

The chain has TRBV12-3 or TRBV12-4 and TRBJ2-1; 7 bases are a match to TRBD2. This CDR3 comprises 13 residues. V dropped 4 bases and J dropped 7; count of bases not matched to a gene: 4. CDR3: CASSWAGENEQFF. DNA of the CDR3: TGTGCCAGCAGTTGGGCGGGGGAGAATGAGCAGTTCTTC.